A selection of T cell receptor beta chains follows, all from one sample in a study of response to subunit inactivated influenza vaccine. TCRdb recomputed calls from the RT-PCR reads with MiXCR, one row per CDR3 protein. Among fewer than 750,000 distinct CDR3 sequences listed, 14% were seen once. Sample: PBMCs from blood, taken 12 days after vaccination. All receptors derive from a man aged 50-59 years who received an inactivated influenza vaccine. The CDR3 runs from the conserved cysteine through the conserved F or W. The order of the fields is D gene, V gene, J gene, clone size, CDR3 protein, CDR3 DNA. A D gene is named only where the DNA matches it firmly. Part of the rows lack a size; the others show once, few, many or a class for expanded clones.

D gene: -
V gene: TRBV9
J gene: TRBJ2-2
clone size: -
CDR3 protein: CASSVGGGIGTGELFF
CDR3 DNA: TGTGCCAGCAGCGTAGGAGGCGGGATAGGTACCGGGGAGCTGTTTTTT

D gene: -
V gene: TRBV19
J gene: TRBJ2-1
clone size: many
CDR3 protein: CASSTGSSYNEQFF
CDR3 DNA: TGTGCCAGTAGTACGGGAAGCTCCTACAATGAGCAGTTCTTC

D gene: TRBD1
V gene: TRBV29-1
J gene: TRBJ2-2
clone size: few
CDR3 protein: CSGRTGGANTGELFF
CDR3 DNA: TGCAGCGGACGGACAGGGGGAGCCAACACCGGGGAGCTGTTTTTT

D gene: TRBD1
V gene: TRBV29-1
J gene: TRBJ2-3
clone size: many
CDR3 protein: CSVDDLLSRDRGSTDTQYF
CDR3 DNA: TGCAGCGTTGATGATTTACTGTCGCGGGACAGGGGAAGCACAGATACGCAGTATTTT

D gene: -
V gene: TRBV5-1
J gene: TRBJ1-1
clone size: many
CDR3 protein: CASNNAAGMGMNTEAFF
CDR3 DNA: TGCGCCAGCAACAATGCGGCAGGGATGGGGATGAACACTGAAGCTTTCTTT

D gene: -
V gene: TRBV6-2/TRBV6-3
J gene: TRBJ2-5
clone size: few
CDR3 protein: CASALQETQYF
CDR3 DNA: TGTGCCAGCGCCCTCCAAGAGACCCAGTACTTC

D gene: TRBD1
V gene: TRBV25-1
J gene: TRBJ2-7
clone size: many
CDR3 protein: CATKRRDREYEQYF
CDR3 DNA: TGTGCCACCAAACGAAGGGACAGAGAGTACGAGCAGTACTTC

D gene: -
V gene: TRBV6-2/TRBV6-3
J gene: TRBJ2-3
clone size: -
CDR3 protein: CASSYWFMDTQYF
CDR3 DNA: TGTGCCAGCAGTTACTGGTTTATGGATACGCAGTATTTT

D gene: -
V gene: TRBV3-1
J gene: TRBJ2-5
clone size: many
CDR3 protein: CASSQLQETQYF
CDR3 DNA: TGTGCCAGCAGCCAGTTACAAGAGACCCAGTACTTC

D gene: -
V gene: TRBV12-3/TRBV12-4
J gene: TRBJ1-1
clone size: few
CDR3 protein: CASSTVGTGNEAFF
CDR3 DNA: TGTGCCAGCAGTACCGTGGGTACAGGGAATGAAGCTTTCTTT

D gene: -
V gene: TRBV24-1
J gene: TRBJ2-1
clone size: -
CDR3 protein: CATSDSRNEQFF
CDR3 DNA: TGTGCCACCAGTGATTCTAGGAATGAGCAGTTCTTC

D gene: -
V gene: TRBV12-3/TRBV12-4
J gene: TRBJ2-5
clone size: many
CDR3 protein: CASRPPSEARETQYF
CDR3 DNA: TGTGCCAGCAGACCCCCTAGCGAGGCTAGGGAGACCCAGTACTTC

D gene: TRBD2
V gene: TRBV28
J gene: TRBJ2-4
clone size: -
CDR3 protein: CASSPGGTPSLAKNIQYF
CDR3 DNA: TGTGCCAGCAGCCCGGGAGGCACCCCCTCCCTAGCCAAAAACATTCAGTACTTC

D gene: TRBD2
V gene: TRBV10-3
J gene: TRBJ2-1
clone size: few
CDR3 protein: CAISESSGRSYNEQFF
CDR3 DNA: TGTGCCATCAGTGAATCTAGCGGCCGGTCCTACAATGAGCAGTTCTTC

D gene: -
V gene: TRBV7-2
J gene: TRBJ1-6
clone size: -
CDR3 protein: CASSLGREGDSPLHF
CDR3 DNA: TGTGCCAGCAGCTTAGGCAGGGAGGGTGATTCACCCCTCCACTTT

D gene: -
V gene: TRBV12-3/TRBV12-4
J gene: TRBJ1-1
clone size: few
CDR3 protein: CASRSDRRNTEAFF
CDR3 DNA: TGTGCCAGCAGATCCGACAGAAGGAACACTGAAGCTTTCTTT

D gene: -
V gene: TRBV20-1
J gene: TRBJ1-2
clone size: few
CDR3 protein: CSARRLRLYGYTF
CDR3 DNA: TGCAGTGCTAGACGACTGCGCCTCTATGGCTACACCTTC

D gene: TRBD2
V gene: TRBV5-1
J gene: TRBJ2-1
clone size: -
CDR3 protein: CASSWGLAGGSYNEQFF
CDR3 DNA: TGCGCCAGCAGCTGGGGACTAGCGGGAGGATCCTACAATGAGCAGTTCTTC

D gene: -
V gene: TRBV7-9
J gene: TRBJ2-5
clone size: few
CDR3 protein: CASSLAEGKETQYF
CDR3 DNA: TGTGCCAGCAGCTTAGCGGAAGGGAAAGAGACCCAGTACTTC

D gene: -
V gene: TRBV6-5
J gene: TRBJ1-1
clone size: few
CDR3 protein: CASSYSGGRGFGPEAFF
CDR3 DNA: TGTGCCAGCAGTTACTCTGGGGGGCGCGGGTTTGGACCTGAAGCTTTCTTT

D gene: TRBD1
V gene: TRBV6-1
J gene: TRBJ2-7
clone size: -
CDR3 protein: CASSTPTGTGTYEQYF
CDR3 DNA: TGTGCCAGCAGTACGCCCACCGGGACAGGGACCTACGAGCAGTACTTC

D gene: -
V gene: TRBV28
J gene: TRBJ2-7
clone size: medium-sized
CDR3 protein: CASTHPASYEQYF
CDR3 DNA: TGTGCCAGCACCCACCCAGCCTCCTACGAGCAGTACTTC

D gene: TRBD2
V gene: TRBV3-1
J gene: TRBJ2-7
clone size: -
CDR3 protein: CASSPRPSGGYGYEQYF
CDR3 DNA: TGTGCCAGCAGCCCTCGTCCTAGCGGGGGGTATGGCTACGAGCAGTACTTC

D gene: TRBD1
V gene: TRBV20-1
J gene: TRBJ1-2
clone size: -
CDR3 protein: CSASAGQGPNGYTF
CDR3 DNA: TGCAGTGCTAGCGCCGGACAGGGACCCAATGGCTACACCTTC

D gene: TRBD2
V gene: TRBV5-6
J gene: TRBJ2-3
clone size: -
CDR3 protein: CTSSAGLASFPNTQYF
CDR3 DNA: TGTACCAGCAGCGCGGGACTAGCGAGTTTCCCAAATACGCAGTATTTT

D gene: -
V gene: TRBV28
J gene: TRBJ2-5
clone size: few
CDR3 protein: CASSLLPDSPGETQYF
CDR3 DNA: TGTGCCAGCAGTTTACTCCCGGATTCGCCAGGGGAGACCCAGTACTTC

D gene: -
V gene: TRBV20-1
J gene: TRBJ2-5
clone size: few
CDR3 protein: CSARQMAGQRAQYF
CDR3 DNA: TGCAGTGCAAGACAGATGGCAGGACAGCGTGCCCAGTACTTC

D gene: -
V gene: TRBV7-9
J gene: TRBJ2-5
clone size: many
CDR3 protein: CASSFPIGEETQYF
CDR3 DNA: TGTGCCAGCAGCTTCCCTATTGGGGAAGAGACCCAGTACTTC

D gene: TRBD2
V gene: TRBV18
J gene: TRBJ2-7
clone size: -
CDR3 protein: CASSPSGRAHEQYF
CDR3 DNA: TGTGCCAGCTCACCTAGCGGGAGGGCACACGAGCAGTACTTC

D gene: TRBD2
V gene: TRBV3-1
J gene: TRBJ2-5
clone size: few
CDR3 protein: CASSQVTSGGAGARF
CDR3 DNA: TGTGCCAGCAGCCAAGTGACTAGCGGGGGAGCGGGCGCACGGTTC

D gene: TRBD1
V gene: TRBV20-1
J gene: TRBJ2-6
clone size: -
CDR3 protein: CSATQGSSGANVLTF
CDR3 DNA: TGCAGTGCTACACAGGGGTCCTCTGGGGCCAACGTCCTGACTTTC

D gene: TRBD2
V gene: TRBV10-3
J gene: TRBJ2-1
clone size: -
CDR3 protein: CAISGLAGYNEQFF
CDR3 DNA: TGTGCCATCAGTGGACTAGCGGGGTACAATGAGCAGTTCTTC

D gene: TRBD1
V gene: TRBV13
J gene: TRBJ2-3
clone size: few
CDR3 protein: CASSLWQGASDTQYF
CDR3 DNA: TGTGCCAGCAGCTTATGGCAGGGGGCATCAGATACGCAGTATTTT

D gene: -
V gene: TRBV6-1
J gene: TRBJ1-2
clone size: -
CDR3 protein: CASSHPGDTANYGYTF
CDR3 DNA: TGTGCCAGCAGCCACCCTGGGGACACTGCTAACTATGGCTACACCTTC

D gene: -
V gene: TRBV5-6
J gene: TRBJ1-3
clone size: -
CDR3 protein: CASSLTLAGLAGNTIYF
CDR3 DNA: TGTGCCAGCAGCTTGACACTGGCAGGTTTAGCTGGAAACACCATATATTTT

D gene: -
V gene: TRBV29-1
J gene: TRBJ2-5
clone size: -
CDR3 protein: CSVDFRQGGETQYF
CDR3 DNA: TGCAGCGTTGATTTCCGACAGGGAGGGGAGACCCAGTACTTC